This record covers a single T cell receptor beta chain. In the authors' workflow: Reference gene primer amplification gave estimated nucleated cell counts. TCRdb keeps only in-frame clones here, not all; method: immunoSEQ multiplex PCR. The V and J calls and clone size come from that table; D and trimming were worked out from the DNA. The profile shows approximately 150,000 clones, approximately 84% of them singletons. The CDR3 runs to 14 residues. Trimming removed 5 bases from V and 2 bases from J; junction bases left unmatched: 5. Looked up from germline, CDR1 is SEHNR and CDR2 is FQNEAQ (reference sequence). This entry belongs to a study of blood T cell repertoires in COVID-19. Study-level information: Acute and convalescent COVID-19 specimens originated in the United States, Italy and Spain. PBMCs, B-cell-depleted T cells, or T cells provided the cDNA or gDNA that made up the material.

The receptor was isolated from a man aged 65 to 79 with acute or convalescent COVID-19. Specimen: peripheral blood. This chain joins TRBV7-9 and TRBJ2-7; TRBD2 matches 8 bases. CDR3 nucleotide sequence: TGTGCCAGCAGCCGCGGGGGGTCGGCCTACGAGCAGTACTTC. It codes for CASSRGGSAYEQYF.